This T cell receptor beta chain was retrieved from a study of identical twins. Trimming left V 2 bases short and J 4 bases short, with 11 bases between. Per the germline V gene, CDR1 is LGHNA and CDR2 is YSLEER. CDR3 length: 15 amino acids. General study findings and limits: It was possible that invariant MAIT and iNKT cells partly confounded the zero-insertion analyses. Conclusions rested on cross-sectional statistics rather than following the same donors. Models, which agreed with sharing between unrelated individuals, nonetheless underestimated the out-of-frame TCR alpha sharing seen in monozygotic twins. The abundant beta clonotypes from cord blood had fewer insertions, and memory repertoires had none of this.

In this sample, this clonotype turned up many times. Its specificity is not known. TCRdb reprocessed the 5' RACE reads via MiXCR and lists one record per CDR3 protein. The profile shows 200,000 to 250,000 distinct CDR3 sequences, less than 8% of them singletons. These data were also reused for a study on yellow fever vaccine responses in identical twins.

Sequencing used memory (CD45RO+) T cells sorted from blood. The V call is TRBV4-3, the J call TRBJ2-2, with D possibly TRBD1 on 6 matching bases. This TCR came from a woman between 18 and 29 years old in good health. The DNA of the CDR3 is TGCGCCAGCAGCCAAAAGACAGGCCCCACCGGGGAGCTGTTTTTT. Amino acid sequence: CASSQKTGPTGELFF.